This TCR beta chain was profiled in a study of blood T cell repertoires in COVID-19. Study in general: Sites across the United States, Italy and Spain contributed samples from acute and convalescent COVID-19.

Method: immunoSEQ multiplex PCR; TCRdb's copy keeps in-frame clones and lacks some. The sample carries under 150,000 clones, about 82% recorded once. The V segment lost 5 bases and the J segment 4 bases; nucleotides outside the gene matches: 5. Germline lookup yields CDR1 SQVTM and CDR2 ANQGSEA. This CDR3 has 14 amino acids. This chain joins TRBV29-1 and TRBJ2-1, with 10 bases aligning to TRBD1. Sequencing was performed on peripheral blood. The TCR comes from a woman in her 40s with active or convalescent COVID-19. The CDR3 DNA follows: TGCAGCGTTATAAGGACAGGGGGGTACAATGAGCAGTTCTTC. It is translated as CSVIRTGGYNEQFF.